These T cell receptor beta chains were read from a single sample in a study of spatial heterogeneity in lung cancer. TCRdb redid the calling of the 5' RACE reads with MiXCR, one entry per CDR3 protein. Counted here are about 120,000 distinct CDR3 sequences, more than 9% occurring once; the ten biggest clones make up around a sixth. The specimen was PBMCs, collected at follow-up. Receptor source: a male donor with early-stage non-small cell lung cancer. The CDR3 runs from the conserved cysteine through the conserved F or W. Each record gives: clone size, V gene, D gene, J gene, CDR3 protein, CDR3 DNA. D genes are given only for firm matches. Some rows mark clone size as missing; the rest say once, few, many or name a class of expanded clone.

-	TRBV5-6	-	TRBJ1-1	CASRNGMNTEAFF	TGTGCCAGCAGGAACGGGATGAACACTGAAGCTTTCTTT
many	TRBV7-9	-	TRBJ2-6	CASSLVSGTGANVLTF	TGTGCCAGCAGCTTAGTTTCGGGGACTGGGGCCAACGTCCTGACTTTC
few	TRBV7-2	-	TRBJ2-7	CASSSGSWSYEQYF	TGTGCCAGCAGCTCAGGGTCCTGGTCCTACGAGCAGTACTTC
many	TRBV20-1	TRBD1	TRBJ1-1	CSARDQGGRNEAFF	TGCAGTGCTAGAGACCAAGGGGGCCGGAACGAAGCTTTCTTT
few	TRBV1	-	TRBJ2-4	CTSSQDRLAARVDIQYF	TGCACCAGCAGCCAAGATCGGCTAGCGGCCCGTGTAGACATTCAGTACTTC
few	TRBV7-9	TRBD1	TRBJ2-1	CASSPSRRQGNEQFF	TGTGCCAGCAGCCCAAGTCGGCGACAGGGCAATGAGCAGTTCTTC
-	TRBV28	-	TRBJ1-1	CASSYGTGERAFF	TGTGCCAGCAGTTACGGGACGGGGGAGAGAGCTTTCTTT
few	TRBV23-1	TRBD1	TRBJ2-7	CASSAGQGRSYEQYF	TGCGCCAGCAGCGCGGGACAGGGACGTTCCTACGAGCAGTACTTC
-	TRBV6-1	-	TRBJ2-3	CASIPTQTFTDTQYF	TGTGCCAGCATCCCAACTCAGACCTTCACAGATACGCAGTATTTT
-	TRBV19	-	TRBJ1-2	CASKTVPAYAGGGYTF	TGTGCCAGTAAGACCGTCCCAGCGTATGCGGGTGGTGGCTACACCTTC
-	TRBV23-1	-	TRBJ1-4	CASSQFNEKLFF	TGCGCCAGCAGTCAATTCAATGAAAAACTGTTTTTT
-	TRBV4-1	-	TRBJ2-2	CASSQGMGTGELFF	TGCGCCAGCAGCCAAGGGATGGGCACCGGGGAGCTGTTTTTT
once	TRBV4-3	TRBD1	TRBJ2-2	CASSERQGRAAGELFF	TGCGCCAGCAGCGAGCGACAGGGAAGGGCGGCCGGGGAGCTGTTTTTT
many	TRBV15	-	TRBJ2-1	CATSIGRNEQFF	TGTGCCACCAGCATAGGGAGGAATGAGCAGTTCTTC
-	TRBV13	-	TRBJ2-7	CASSRTDYEQYF	TGTGCCAGCAGTCGTACAGACTACGAGCAGTACTTC
few	TRBV20-1	TRBD1	TRBJ2-7	CSASSPWGQGAREQYF	TGCAGTGCCTCCTCTCCCTGGGGGCAGGGGGCTCGTGAGCAGTACTTC
few	TRBV5-6	-	TRBJ2-5	CASSRRTGSQETQYF	TGTGCCAGCAGCCGTAGAACAGGGTCCCAAGAGACCCAGTACTTC
few	TRBV2	-	TRBJ1-5	CASSEEGSSPQHF	TGTGCCAGCAGTGAAGAAGGGTCTTCGCCCCAGCATTTT
many	TRBV18	-	TRBJ1-5	CASSPLFFQGRDSNQPQHF	TGTGCCAGCTCACCACTATTCTTCCAGGGTAGGGATAGCAATCAGCCCCAGCATTTT
many	TRBV7-3	TRBD2	TRBJ2-3	CASNDGGASDTQYF	TGTGCCAGCAACGACGGGGGGGCCTCAGATACGCAGTATTTT
many	TRBV20-1	-	TRBJ1-5	CSARDSPRPQHF	TGCAGTGCTAGAGATTCCCCGAGGCCCCAGCATTTT
few	TRBV20-1	-	TRBJ2-1	CSASGPRNEQFF	TGCAGTGCTAGTGGACCTCGGAATGAGCAGTTCTTC
many	TRBV15	-	TRBJ1-1	CATSRDRGGTTEAFF	TGTGCCACCAGCAGAGACCGGGGCGGAACGACTGAAGCTTTCTTT
many	TRBV5-1	-	TRBJ2-2	CASSAQWAGELFF	TGCGCCAGCAGCGCTCAATGGGCCGGGGAGCTGTTTTTT
many	TRBV9	-	TRBJ2-6	CASSVGGGANVLTF	TGTGCCAGCAGCGTAGGCGGTGGGGCCAACGTCCTGACTTTC
-	TRBV12-3/TRBV12-4	TRBD2	TRBJ2-1	CASSPQGSGVYNEQFF	TGTGCCAGCAGTCCACAGGGTAGCGGGGTTTACAATGAGCAGTTCTTC
-	TRBV5-1	-	TRBJ2-3	CASSLMPTADTQYF	TGCGCCAGCAGCTTGATGCCCACAGCAGATACGCAGTATTTT
many	TRBV9	-	TRBJ2-7	CASSLGSRDYEQYF	TGTGCCAGCAGCCTAGGGTCCCGGGACTACGAGCAGTACTTC
many	TRBV19	-	TRBJ1-5	CASSHARDNQPQHF	TGTGCCAGTAGTCACGCGCGGGACAATCAGCCCCAGCATTTT
-	TRBV18	-	TRBJ1-2	CASSPWAAGSNYGYTF	TGTGCCAGCTCACCGTGGGCCGCAGGGTCTAACTATGGCTACACCTTC
few	TRBV5-1	-	TRBJ2-3	CASSARRGDTDTQYF	TGCGCCAGCAGCGCCAGGCGGGGTGACACAGATACGCAGTATTTT
few	TRBV15	-	TRBJ1-2	CATSKGVDSLNYGYTF	TGTGCCACCAGCAAAGGAGTCGACAGCCTCAACTATGGCTACACCTTC
few	TRBV12-3/TRBV12-4	-	TRBJ1-1	CASSFGLSEAFF	TGTGCCAGCAGTTTTGGGCTGTCTGAAGCTTTCTTT
few	TRBV20-1	-	TRBJ2-2	CSARNWRHRSGELFF	TGCAGTGCTAGAAATTGGAGACATCGGTCCGGGGAGCTGTTTTTT
few	TRBV6-5	-	TRBJ1-2	CASRSTRGSGYTF	TGTGCCAGCAGATCGACCAGGGGCAGTGGCTACACCTTC
once	TRBV4-2	-	TRBJ2-7	CASSQDSEVRAEQYF	TGTGCCAGCAGCCAAGACTCAGAGGTCCGGGCCGAGCAGTACTTC